The 10 T cell receptor beta chains below were found in one sample sequenced in a study of OX40 agonist ivuxolimab in advanced cancers. Clones were read by immunoSEQ multiplex PCR, and TCRdb kept only the in-frame ones, dropping some. The table records approximately 52,000 clones, roughly 80% of them present only once. The specimen comprised CD4+ or CD8+ T cells sorted from blood, sampled in a trial of the OX40 agonist ivuxolimab. The receptors stem from an adult with an advanced solid tumor such as melanoma, head and neck, liver or kidney cancer.

The chain combines TRBV9 with TRBJ2-2; TRBD1 matches 8 bases. In germline, CDR1 is SGDLS, CDR2 YYNGEE. J gave up 5 bases and V 4 bases, and 10 bases lay outside the gene matches. The CDR3 has 16 amino acids. In DNA, the CDR3 is TGTGCCAGCAGCCCCCGGACAGGGATCGTAACCGGGGAGCTGTTTTTT. This gives the protein CASSPRTGIVTGELFF.

The J gene is TRBJ1-2, the V gene TRBV19; D remains unclear. This CDR3 has 14 residues. V lost 3 bases to trimming and J lost 7 bases, with 15 bases between them. The germline V gene encodes CDR1 LNHDA and CDR2 SQIVND (reference sequence). The CDR3 nucleotides are TGTGCCAGTAGTATGGGCTCGTTCTTGAGTGGCTACACCTTC. Translation gives CASSMGSFLSGYTF.

In this sample, this clone turned up once. The chain links TRBV5-1 to TRBJ2-7; unclear D gene. V lost 0 bases and J lost 2, with 6 bases in between. Germline V lookup: CDR1 SGHRS, CDR2 YFSETQ. The CDR3 length is 13 residues. The DNA for the CDR3 is TGCGCCAGCAGCTTGGGCTACGCCTACGAGCAGTACTTC. Translation gives CASSLGYAYEQYF.

This clone has a handful of counts. V is TRBV10-3 and J is TRBJ2-7; TRBD1 aligns across 10 bases. Unmatched junction bases numbered 8, after V lost 5 bases and J lost 4 bases. There are 15 residues in the CDR3. Germline lookup yields CDR1 ENHRY and CDR2 SYGVKD. CDR3: CAISFPGQGGYEQYF. The CDR3 DNA is TGTGCCATCAGTTTCCCAGGACAGGGGGGTTACGAGCAGTACTTC.

The chain couples TRBV7-3 to TRBJ2-1; 12 bases agree with TRBD2. The CDR3 covers 15 residues. J was trimmed by 9 bases and V by 4 bases; bases with no gene match: 7. In germline, CDR1 is SGHTA, CDR2 FQGTGA. CDR3 sequence (DNA): TGTGCCAGCAGCTCTTCTAGCGGGGGGGTAACTGAGCAGTTCTTC. Translating it yields CASSSSSGGVTEQFF. Supplemented by reference TRBV7-3 and TRBJ2-1, the full variable domain reads GAGVSQTPSNKVTEKGKYVELRCDPISGHTALYWYRQSLGQGPEFLIYFQGTGAADDSGLPNDRFFAVRPEGSVSTLKIQRTERGDSAVYLCASSSSSGGVTEQFFGPGTRLTVL.

The chain carries TRBV11-3 and TRBJ2-3; D remains ambiguous. Germline CDR1 and CDR2: SGHNT and YENEEA. The CDR3 has 13 residues. V was trimmed by 3 bases and J by 2 bases, leaving 6 bases between them. The CDR3 DNA reads TGTGCCAGCAGCTTCCCTCTCACAGATACGCAGTATTTT. It specifies CASSFPLTDTQYF.

This chain's CDR3 is CSVWGNTGELFF. The CDR3 bases are TGCAGCGTTTGGGGGAACACCGGGGAGCTGTTTTTT. The chain employs TRBV29-1 and TRBJ2-2; D is uncertain. CDR3 length: 12 amino acids. The V end was cut by 5 bases, the J end by 1 base, with 5 bases between. Germline loops: CDR1 SQVTM, CDR2 ANQGSEA.

The rearrangement links TRBV7-3 to TRBJ2-1; possibly TRBD2 for D (6 bases). The V gene's germline CDR1 is SGHTA and CDR2 FQGTGA. CDR3 size: 15 residues. The V and J ends lost 2 bases and 10 bases respectively, with 18 bases between them. CDR3 nucleotides: TGTGCCAGCAGCTTAGGAGGGACTGCCCAGCGGGAGCAGTTCTTC. Protein product: CASSLGGTAQREQFF.

This rearrangement joins TRBV7-6 to TRBJ2-7, with 10 bases identical to TRBD2. The V gene's germline CDR1 is SGHVS and CDR2 FNYEAQ. CDR3 size: 15 residues. V lost 0 bases, J lost 2 bases, and 1 base stayed unmatched. CDR3 bases: TGTGCCAGCAGCTTAGCCAGCGGGGGGGCCTACGAGCAGTACTTC. Translating gives CASSLASGGAYEQYF.

This clone was detected once. The chain has TRBV11-3 and TRBJ2-3; TRBD2 is a possible D gene (5 bases). Trimming pared 1 base from V and 0 bases from J, leaving 11 bases between. The CDR3 is 16 residues long. Germline assignment: CDR1 SGHNT and CDR2 YENEEA. CDR3 in amino acids: CASSLGLRVSTDTQYF. DNA for the CDR3: TGTGCCAGCAGCTTAGGTCTGAGGGTTAGCACAGATACGCAGTATTTT. The full variable domain, its missing parts supplied by reference TRBV11-3 and TRBJ2-3, is EAGVVQSPRYKIIEKKQPVAFWCNPISGHNTLYWYLQNLGQGPELLIRYENEEAVDDSQLPKDRFSAERLKGVDSTLKIQPAELGDSAVYLCASSLGLRVSTDTQYFGPGTRLTVL.